This T cell receptor beta chain stems from a study of radiation and T cells in renal cell carcinoma. Study details: Nephrectomy followed 15 Gy stereotactic body radiation by 4 weeks. Study-wide results and limits: No pretreatment tumor biopsies were available for baseline clonotypes. Top tumor clonotypes rose in blood 2 weeks post-radiation, then contracted.

Generated by immunoSEQ multiplex PCR, the TCRdb table keeps only in-frame clones and is missing some. The sample holds fewer than 150,000 clones, more than 70% seen once. The time point denotes: blood 2 weeks post-SBRT. The treatment here: 15 Gy SBRT to primary tumor, nephrectomy 4 weeks later. Radiation-treated patients gave blood at baseline, week 2 and week 4. Remarks on this clone: The antigen is undetermined.

Material: blood, obtained from a patient whose treatment included radiotherapy and nephrectomy. This TCR derives from a woman in her 70s with renal cell carcinoma.

The CDR3 loop reads CASSLAATGLNTEAFF. CDR3 nucleotide sequence: TGCGCCAGCAGCTTGGCCGCTACAGGGCTGAACACTGAAGCTTTCTTT. The J gene is TRBJ1-1, the V gene TRBV5-1, with a weak D call TRBD1 (6 bases). Per the germline V gene, CDR1 is SGHRS and CDR2 is YFSETQ. The CDR3 length is 16 residues. V was cut by 0 bases and J by 0 bases, with 12 bases left in between.